Below are 10 T cell receptor beta chains sequenced from a single sample in a study of blood T cell repertoires in COVID-19. Using immunoSEQ multiplex PCR, the repertoire was profiled, and TCRdb retains in-frame clones only, with some absent. The sample has approximately 240,000 clones, 65% to 85% seen once. The sequencing sample was made of peripheral blood. These receptors all stem from a human donor in a cohort sampled during active COVID-19.

This chain links TRBV5-1 with TRBJ1-1, with D possibly matching TRBD1 (6 bases). CDR1 is SGHRS and CDR2 is YFSETQ in the germline V gene. The CDR3 totals 15 residues. V dropped 4 bases and J dropped 2 bases, with 15 bases sitting between them. The CDR3 DNA reads as TGCGCCAGCAGCCCCAGGGACACCGATAACACTGAAGCTTTCTTT. Protein sequence: CASSPRDTDNTEAFF.

The rearrangement joins TRBV6-5 to TRBJ2-7, with D perhaps matching TRBD2 (5 bases). CDR1 MNHEY and CDR2 SVGAGI come from the germline V gene. The CDR3 totals 13 residues. V was pared by 5 bases and J by 3 bases, with 11 bases between. DNA for the CDR3: TGTGCCAGCAGTCCACTCGAGGGCTACGAGCAGTACTTC. Its protein product is CASSPLEGYEQYF.

The chain has TRBV7-2 and TRBJ1-2; 8 nucleotides match TRBD1. The germline V gene has CDR1 SGHTA and CDR2 FQGNSA. This CDR3 has 13 amino acids. With V trimmed by 5 bases and J by 7 bases, 6 bases remained unmatched. For the CDR3, the DNA is TGTGCCAGCAGCCCCGACAGGGGACGTGGCTACACCTTC. The encoded protein is CASSPDRGRGYTF. Based on the CDR3 plus reference TRBV7-2 and TRBJ1-2, the full variable domain is GAGVSQSPSNKVTEKGKDVELRCDPISGHTALYWYRQSLGQGLEFLIYFQGNSAPDKSGLPSDRFSAERTGGSVSTLTIQRTQQEDSAVYLCASSPDRGRGYTFGSGTRLTVV.

The chain links TRBV7-9 to TRBJ2-3, with D tentatively TRBD2 (6 bases). The CDR3 is 16 residues long. The germline V gene encodes CDR1 SEHNR and CDR2 FQNEAQ (reference sequence). The V gene lost 5 bases and the J gene lost 0 bases, with 15 bases spanning the gap. CDR3 coding DNA: TGTGCCAGCAGCCCCTTAGCGGAGCCTAGCACAGATACGCAGTATTTT. It yields the protein CASSPLAEPSTDTQYF.

The V call is TRBV11-2, the J call TRBJ2-1; 11 bases line up with TRBD1. Germline-derived CDR1 and CDR2 are SGHAT and FQNNGV. The CDR3 runs 17 residues. With 5 bases clipped from V and 7 bases from J, the junction kept 13 bases outside the gene matches. CDR3 nucleotides: TGTGCCAGCAGCCCCCTTAGAACCGGGACAGGGGGAAATGAGCAGTTCTTC. Translated, it gives CASSPLRTGTGGNEQFF.

This clone came up once. This chain links TRBV3-1 (or the pseudogene TRBV3-2) with TRBJ1-3; D uncertain. Per germline, CDR1 LGHDT and CDR2 YNNKEL (reference sequence). The CDR3 is made up of 12 amino acids. Trimming left V 2 bases short and J 5 bases short, with 4 bases between. The CDR3 DNA reads TGTGCCAGCAGCCAATCCAGAAACACCATATATTTT. This gives the protein CASSQSRNTIYF.

This clone has a single count. The gene calls are TRBV28 and TRBJ1-1; 8 positions match TRBD1. The V gene end was trimmed by 8 bases and the J gene end by 0 bases; junction bases not matched to a gene: 8. Per the germline V gene, CDR1 is MDHEN and CDR2 is SYDVKM. The CDR3 consists of 15 residues. In nucleotides, the CDR3 is TGTGCCAGCCTCCCGTTGGACAGGGTGAACACTGAAGCTTTCTTT. Its translation is CASLPLDRVNTEAFF.

This clone was picked up a small number of times. The rearrangement links TRBV19 to TRBJ2-1, with 8 bases aligning to TRBD1. Germline V gene data show CDR1 as LNHDA and CDR2 as SQIVND (reference sequence). Trimming removed 5 bases from V and 9 bases from J; junction bases left unmatched: 15. The CDR3 has 16 amino acids. In DNA, the CDR3 is TGTGCCAGTAGTGGACAGGGTTTTTCCGCTTCTGGTGAGCAGTTCTTC. Its translation: CASSGQGFSASGEQFF.

The chain links TRBV12-5 to TRBJ2-1, with a weak D call TRBD2 (6 bases). The V end lost 0 bases, the J end lost 9 bases, and 21 bases lay between the germline ends. Germline lookup yields CDR1 LGHNT and CDR2 FRNRAP. This CDR3 has 17 amino acids. The CDR3 DNA follows: TGTGCTAGTGGTTTGGTACAGGCGGGACTGGGTTGGGGTGAGCAGTTCTTC. It is translated as CASGLVQAGLGWGEQFF.

V gene TRBV5-1 combines with J gene TRBJ2-3; D unclear. Looked up from germline, CDR1 is SGHRS and CDR2 is YFSETQ. V was trimmed by 1 base and J by 2 bases, leaving 5 bases between them. The CDR3 runs to 13 residues. The CDR3 loop is CASSLSLTDTQYF. The CDR3 nucleotides read TGCGCCAGCAGCTTGTCACTCACAGATACGCAGTATTTT.